The next 21 T cell receptor beta chains were all read from a single sample in a study of T cells in pancreatic ductal adenocarcinoma. No neoadjuvant therapy was given to the selected pancreatic ductal adenocarcinoma patients before their surgery. Sequencing used immunoSEQ multiplex PCR; TCRdb keeps in-frame clones, though not all of them. The data hold over 15,000 clones, with approximately 89% observed a single time. Material: PBMCs. Receptors originate from a human donor with pancreatic ductal adenocarcinoma.

The chain employs TRBV5-1 and TRBJ2-7, with D possibly TRBD2 on 7 matching bases. The CDR3 extends over 16 amino acids. CDR1 SGHRS and CDR2 YFSETQ come from the germline V gene. Trimming stripped 0 bases from V and 2 bases from J, with 15 bases between. CDR3 protein: CASSLAGGASTYEQYF. As DNA, the CDR3 is TGCGCCAGCAGCTTGGCGGGGGGCGCGTCAACCTACGAGCAGTACTTC. Looking up the rest from reference TRBV5-1 and TRBJ2-7 gives the full variable domain: KAGVTQTPRYLIKTRGQQVTLSCSPISGHRSVSWYQQTPGQGLQFLFEYFSETQRNKGNFPGRFSGRQFSNSRSEMNVSTLELGDSALYLCASSLAGGASTYEQYFGPGTRLTVT.

V usage is TRBV2 and J usage is TRBJ2-5; D possibly corresponds to TRBD2 (5 bases). Trimming took 6 bases from V and 10 from J, leaving 15 bases between them. CDR1 SNHLY and CDR2 FYNNEI come from the germline V gene. This CDR3 comprises 12 residues. The chain's CDR3 is CASRPRGVGQYF. The CDR3 bases are TGTGCCAGCAGGCCTCGGGGAGTTGGCCAGTACTTC.

This clone was detected only once. V and J are TRBV7-3 and TRBJ2-3; 12 bases are a match to TRBD2. The CDR3 is 19 amino acids. Germline values: CDR1 SGHTA, CDR2 FQGTGA. After removal of 5 bases from V and 1 base from J, the junction contained 13 bases not matched to a gene. The CDR3 nucleotides are TGTGCCAGCAGCCCAATGGGACTAGCGGGCCCAAGGCGCACAGATACGCAGTATTTT. This sequence encodes CASSPMGLAGPRRTDTQYF.

The rearrangement links TRBV19 to TRBJ2-3; D is perhaps TRBD1 (6 bases). The CDR3 is 17 residues long. V was clipped by 1 base and J by 1 base, with 15 bases between them. Germline-derived CDR1 and CDR2 are LNHDA and SQIVND (reference sequence). The CDR3 DNA reads TGTGCCAGTAGTATAGCGACAGGCGTTATTGGCACAGATACGCAGTATTTT. Translated: CASSIATGVIGTDTQYF.

The rearrangement uses TRBV9 and TRBJ2-5; 7 bases agree with TRBD2. The V gene end was trimmed by 0 bases and the J gene end by 3 bases; junction bases not matched to a gene: 8. CDR1 SGDLS and CDR2 YYNGEE come from the germline V gene. The CDR3 contains 16 residues. The CDR3 protein is CASSVAGGGPEETQYF. CDR3 nucleotides: TGTGCCAGCAGCGTAGCTGGGGGAGGGCCTGAAGAGACCCAGTACTTC.

CDR3 coding DNA: TGCGCCAGCAGCCAAGATCCTTTGACCATCTACGAGCAGTACTTC. It codes for CASSQDPLTIYEQYF. This rearrangement joins TRBV4-1 to TRBJ2-7; D is unresolved. Germline-derived CDR1 and CDR2 are MGHRA and YSYEKL. The CDR3 loop spans 15 amino acids. The V end lost 0 bases, the J end lost 3 bases, and 12 bases lay between the germline ends.

This chain links TRBV27 with TRBJ1-1; 11 positions agree with TRBD1. This CDR3 has 16 residues. Per the germline V gene, CDR1 is MNHEY and CDR2 is SMNVEV (reference sequence). J gave up 5 bases and V 5 bases, and 10 bases lay outside the gene matches. The CDR3 here is CASSPRTGGAYTEAFF. CDR3 DNA: TGTGCCAGCAGTCCCCGGACAGGGGGCGCCTATACTGAAGCTTTCTTT.

The chain joins TRBV7-2 to TRBJ1-4, with a possible D match to TRBD1 (5 bases). V lost 5 bases and J 14 bases, leaving 21 bases between the germline ends. The CDR3 contains 14 residues. Germline CDR1 reads SGHTA; CDR2 reads FQGNSA. CDR3 loop: CASSQGLFDRFLFF. The CDR3 bases are TGTGCCAGCAGCCAGGGCCTATTTGACAGATTCCTGTTTTTT.

CDR3 DNA: TGCGCCAGCATCGACAATGCCGGACGGGGCTCACCCCTCCACTTT. Amino acid sequence: CASIDNAGRGSPLHF. The rearrangement uses TRBV10-2 and TRBJ1-6, with D possibly matching TRBD1 (5 bases). The CDR3 covers 15 residues. Deletions cut 7 bases from V and 10 bases from J, with 20 bases between. Germline V gives CDR1 WSHSY, CDR2 SAAADI.

J is TRBJ2-7 and V is TRBV5-4; 10 positions match TRBD2. The CDR3 contains 14 residues. J lost 3 bases, V lost 2 bases, and 2 bases had no gene match. The germline V gene has CDR1 SGHNT and CDR2 YYREEE (reference sequence). In nucleotides, the CDR3 is TGTGCCAGCAGCTTAGAGCGGGAGGGCTACGAGCAGTACTTC. This encodes CASSLEREGYEQYF.

The rearrangement uses TRBV9 and TRBJ2-2; D gene ambiguous. The CDR3 is 15 amino acids. Germline CDR1 SGDLS, CDR2 YYNGEE. The ends were cut back, 0 bases at V and 0 bases at J, with 6 bases in the middle. CDR3 loop: CASSVDVANTGELFF. The CDR3 DNA follows: TGTGCCAGCAGCGTAGACGTTGCGAACACCGGGGAGCTGTTTTTT.

V gene TRBV30 combines with J gene TRBJ1-2; possibly TRBD1 for D (5 bases). CDR1 is GTSNPN and CDR2 is SVGIG in the germline V gene (reference sequence). The CDR3 sequence is 13 residues long. Between the trimmed V and J ends, which lost 4 bases and 8 bases, there was a span of 17 bases. In DNA form, the CDR3 reads TGTGCCTGGAATACAGGCAGTGTTTACGGCTACACCTTC. Translated, it gives CAWNTGSVYGYTF.

This rearrangement joins TRBV6-4 to TRBJ2-1; 11 bases are shared with TRBD1. Germline lookup yields CDR1 MRHNA and CDR2 SNTAGT. The CDR3 spans 16 residues. With V trimmed by 3 bases and J by 3 bases, 4 bases remained unmatched. In nucleotides, the CDR3 is TGTGCCAGCAGTGAGTCCGGGACAGGGGGCTACAATGAGCAGTTCTTC. This gives the protein CASSESGTGGYNEQFF.

The chain carries TRBV18 and TRBJ1-2, with D maybe TRBD1 (5 bases). Deletions cut 2 bases from V and 8 bases from J, with 24 bases between. The CDR3 extends over 17 amino acids. Germline V lookup: CDR1 KGHSH, CDR2 LQKENI. CDR3 sequence reads: CASSPIIATVDPGGYTF. Written as DNA, the CDR3 is TGTGCCAGCTCACCAATTATAGCGACAGTGGACCCGGGCGGCTACACCTTC.

This clone came up once. The chain recombines TRBV5-4 with TRBJ1-2; D ambiguous. Trimming took off 4 bases at V and 4 bases at J, with 20 bases between the two ends. The CDR3 has 16 amino acids. Germline CDR1 reads SGHNT; CDR2 reads YYREEE (reference sequence). The CDR3 spells CASSPAGLQETYGYTF. CDR3 nucleotides: TGTGCCAGCAGCCCAGCAGGTTTGCAGGAGACCTATGGCTACACCTTC.

The chain employs TRBV9 and TRBJ1-1; 9 positions agree with TRBD1. Germline CDR1 and CDR2: SGDLS and YYNGEE. The length of the CDR3 is 15 residues. Germline trimming cut 4 bases from V and 3 bases from J; bases unmatched to any gene: 7. Written as DNA, the CDR3 is TGTGCCAGCAGCACAGGGGGCAACCGGGACACTGAAGCTTTCTTT. Amino acid sequence: CASSTGGNRDTEAFF.

This clone was seen once. The chain recombines TRBV15 with TRBJ1-5; D unresolved. Germline CDR1 LNHNV, CDR2 YYDKDF (reference sequence). The V end was cut by 3 bases, the J end by 2 bases, with 14 bases between. The CDR3 is 16 amino acids. DNA of the CDR3: TGTGCCACCAGCAGTGAAGGCGTTCTGGGCAATCAGCCCCAGCATTTT. The encoded protein is CATSSEGVLGNQPQHF.

This rearrangement joins TRBV6-5 to TRBJ1-3, with D possibly being TRBD1 (5 bases). Germline V gene data show CDR1 as MNHEY and CDR2 as SVGAGI. This CDR3 has 16 residues. V lost 0 bases and J lost 3, with 12 bases in between. The CDR3 nucleotides read TGTGCCAGCAGTTACTCGAGCAGGGTGTATGGAAACACCATATATTTT. Its protein is CASSYSSRVYGNTIYF.

The chain couples TRBV11-3 to TRBJ1-3, with TRBD1 identical over 7 bases. CDR3 length: 19 amino acids. Germline V CDR1 and CDR2: SGHNT, YENEEA. With 0 bases clipped from V and 0 bases from J, the junction kept 11 bases outside the gene matches. CDR3 loop: CASSLDARDSVRSGNTIYF. The CDR3 DNA follows: TGTGCCAGCAGCTTAGATGCCCGGGACAGTGTCCGCTCTGGAAACACCATATATTTT.

V and J are TRBV18 and TRBJ2-2; 10 bases align to TRBD1. Per germline, CDR1 KGHSH and CDR2 LQKENI. This CDR3 contains 16 residues. V lost 3 bases, J lost 3 bases, and 4 bases stayed unmatched. The CDR3, as DNA: TGTGCCAGCTCACCCCGGGACAGGGGTTACACCGGGGAGCTGTTTTTT. It translates to CASSPRDRGYTGELFF. The full variable domain, its missing parts supplied by reference TRBV18 and TRBJ2-2, is NAGVMQNPRHLVRRRGQEARLRCSPMKGHSHVYWYRQLPEEGLKFMVYLQKENIIDESGMPKERFSAEFPKEGPSILRIQQVVRGDSAAYFCASSPRDRGYTGELFFGEGSRLTVL.

This chain links TRBV7-8 with TRBJ2-7; a possible D gene is TRBD1 (6 bases). V was pared by 5 bases and J by 2 bases, with 16 bases between. This CDR3 is 15 amino acids long. CDR1 is SGHVS, CDR2 FQNEAQ, per germline. The CDR3 coding sequence is TGTGCCAGCAGCATGGACGGGACAAGGACCTACGAGCAGTACTTC. Translating it yields CASSMDGTRTYEQYF.